These T cell receptor beta chains were read from a single sample in a study of cytomegalovirus exposure and HLA in healthy donors. TCRdb's copy holds only in-frame clones and misses some; the assay was immunoSEQ multiplex PCR. The table has some 110,000 clones, 10% to 15% seen once. The specimen was PBMCs. Receptor source: a man aged 40-49 years in good health and CMV-seropositive. CDR3s include the opening cysteine and the closing phenylalanine or tryptophan. A D gene is named only where the DNA matches it firmly. A clone size is listed for some rows: how often the clone was seen (once, few, many), or a class if it is expanded.

>TRBV21-1|TRBJ2-3|NA|few
TGTGCCAGCAAAGTGTCTCATAGGAGCACCCCTAGCACAGATACGCAGTATTTT
CASKVSHRSTPSTDTQYF
>TRBV5-1|TRBJ2-5|NA|NA
TGCGCCAGCAGCTTGGATATATCCAGCCAAGAGACCCAGTACTTC
CASSLDISSQETQYF
>TRBV14|TRBJ2-1|NA|NA
TGTGCCAGCAGCTTAGGATACCCCTGGGAGGATGAGCAGTTCTTC
CASSLGYPWEDEQFF
>TRBV12-5|TRBJ2-3|NA|NA
TGTGCTAGTGGTTTGGGATCCGGGGCAGATACGCAGTATTTT
CASGLGSGADTQYF
>TRBV5-1|TRBJ2-5|NA|NA
TGCGCCAGCAGCCCGGTGGGGAGTCTAGAGACCCAGTACTTC
CASSPVGSLETQYF
>TRBV11-2|TRBJ2-2|NA|NA
TGTGCCAGCAGCCCCGACCAGGCTTTTGCCACCGGGGAGCTGTTTTTT
CASSPDQAFATGELFF
>TRBV30|TRBJ1-5|NA|few
TGTGCCTGGAGTTCCCCGGACAGCGTTTGTAGCAATCAGCCCCAGCATTTT
CAWSSPDSVCSNQPQHF
>TRBV28|TRBJ2-7|TRBD1|NA
TGTGCCAGCAGTTTTTCTGGGACAGGGTCTTCCGAGCAGTACTTC
CASSFSGTGSSEQYF
>TRBV19|TRBJ2-3|NA|NA
TGTGCCAGTAGTATACCGGGGTCCACAGATACGCAGTATTTT
CASSIPGSTDTQYF
>TRBV7-2|TRBJ2-3|TRBD2|NA
TGTGCCAGCAGCCGACTAGCGGGATTCCCCACAGATACGCAGTATTTT
CASSRLAGFPTDTQYF